This T cell receptor (beta chain) is from a study of blood T cell repertoires in COVID-19. Study-level background: Spain, Italy and the United States supplied samples that represented acute and convalescent COVID-19.

Here immunoSEQ multiplex PCR was the method, and the copy in TCRdb shows in-frame clones only, minus some. The data hold around 300,000 clones, with about 89% observed a single time. In this sample, this clone turned up once. V was shortened by 2 bases and J by 8 bases, with 12 bases between the two germline ends. This CDR3 is 13 amino acids long. Germline values: CDR1 SGHVS, CDR2 FQNEAQ. The sample taken for sequencing was PBMCs or T cells enriched from blood (not recorded which). This clonotype was sampled from a woman in her forties who had recovered from COVID-19. This sequence joins TRBV7-8 and TRBJ1-2; D might be TRBD1 (5 bases). The CDR3, as DNA: TGTGCCAGCAGCTTAAGTCTCCCAGGGGGCTACACCTTC. This encodes CASSLSLPGGYTF.